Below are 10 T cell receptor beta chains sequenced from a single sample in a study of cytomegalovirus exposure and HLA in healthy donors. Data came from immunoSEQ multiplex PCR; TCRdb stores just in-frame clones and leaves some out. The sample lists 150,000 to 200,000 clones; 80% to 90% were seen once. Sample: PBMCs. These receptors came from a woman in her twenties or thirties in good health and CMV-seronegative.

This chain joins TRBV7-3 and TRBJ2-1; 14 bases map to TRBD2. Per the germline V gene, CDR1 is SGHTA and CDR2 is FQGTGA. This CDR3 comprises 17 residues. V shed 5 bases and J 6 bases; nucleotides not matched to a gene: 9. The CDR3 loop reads CASSRSPTSGRANEQFF. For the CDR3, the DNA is TGTGCCAGCAGCCGATCCCCGACTAGCGGGAGGGCCAATGAGCAGTTCTTC.

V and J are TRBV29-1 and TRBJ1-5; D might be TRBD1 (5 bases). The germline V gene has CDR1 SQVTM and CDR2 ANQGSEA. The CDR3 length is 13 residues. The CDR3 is CRGSRGTNQPQHF. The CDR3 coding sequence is TGCAGGGGCTCACGGGGGACGAATCAGCCCCAGCATTTT. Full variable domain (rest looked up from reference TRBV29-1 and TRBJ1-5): SAVISQKPSRDICQRGTSLTIQCQVDSQVTMMFWYRQQPGQSLTLIATANQGSEATYESGFVIDKFPISRPNLTFSTLTVSNMSPEDSSIYLCRGSRGTNQPQHFGDGTRLSIL.

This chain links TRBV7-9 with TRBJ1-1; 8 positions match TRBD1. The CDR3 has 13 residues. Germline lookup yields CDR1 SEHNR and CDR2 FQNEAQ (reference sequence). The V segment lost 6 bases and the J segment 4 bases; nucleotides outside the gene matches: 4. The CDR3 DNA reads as TGTGCCAGCAGTCCCACAGGGGGCACTGAAGCTTTCTTT. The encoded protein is CASSPTGGTEAFF.

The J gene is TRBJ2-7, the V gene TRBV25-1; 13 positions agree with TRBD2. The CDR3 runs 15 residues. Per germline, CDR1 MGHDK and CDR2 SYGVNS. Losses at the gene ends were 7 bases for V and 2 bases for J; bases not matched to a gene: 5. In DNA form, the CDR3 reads TGTGCCAGCACCCCCGGGACTAGCGGGACCTACGAGCAGTACTTC. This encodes CASTPGTSGTYEQYF.

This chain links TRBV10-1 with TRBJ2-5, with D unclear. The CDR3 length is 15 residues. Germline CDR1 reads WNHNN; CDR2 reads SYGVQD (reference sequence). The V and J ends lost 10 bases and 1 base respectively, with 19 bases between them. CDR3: CATLFITLFQETQYF. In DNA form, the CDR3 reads TGCGCCACCCTCTTTATAACACTCTTCCAAGAGACCCAGTACTTC.

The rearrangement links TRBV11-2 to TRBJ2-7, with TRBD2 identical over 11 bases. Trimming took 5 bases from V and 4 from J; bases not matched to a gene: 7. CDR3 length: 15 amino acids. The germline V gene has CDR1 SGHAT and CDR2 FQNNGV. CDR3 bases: TGTGCCAGCAGCCCAACTAGCGGGGGATTATACGAGCAGTACTTC. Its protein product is CASSPTSGGLYEQYF.

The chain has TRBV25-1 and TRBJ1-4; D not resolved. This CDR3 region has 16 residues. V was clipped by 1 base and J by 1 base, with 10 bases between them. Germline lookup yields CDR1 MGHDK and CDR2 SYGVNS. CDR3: CASSESKGKTNEKLFF. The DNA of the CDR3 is TGTGCCAGCAGTGAATCGAAAGGGAAAACTAATGAAAAACTGTTTTTT.

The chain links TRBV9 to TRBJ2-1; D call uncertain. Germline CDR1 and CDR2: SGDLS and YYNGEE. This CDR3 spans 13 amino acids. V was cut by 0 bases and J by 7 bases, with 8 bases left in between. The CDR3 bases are TGTGCCAGCAGCGTAGCTGAAAAAAATGAGCAGTTCTTC. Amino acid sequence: CASSVAEKNEQFF.

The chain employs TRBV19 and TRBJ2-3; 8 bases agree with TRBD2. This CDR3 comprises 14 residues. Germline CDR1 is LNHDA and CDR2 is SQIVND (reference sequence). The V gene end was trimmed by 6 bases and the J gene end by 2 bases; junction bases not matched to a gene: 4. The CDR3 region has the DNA TGTGCCAGTAGCGATAGCGGGACCACAGATACGCAGTATTTT. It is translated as CASSDSGTTDTQYF.

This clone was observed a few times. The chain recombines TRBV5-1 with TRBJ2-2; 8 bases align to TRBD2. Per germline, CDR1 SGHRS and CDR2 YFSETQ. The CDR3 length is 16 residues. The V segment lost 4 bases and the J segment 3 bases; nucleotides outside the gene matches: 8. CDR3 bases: TGCGCCAGCAGCAGAAGCGGGAGAGGGGACACCGGGGAGCTGTTTTTT. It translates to CASSRSGRGDTGELFF.